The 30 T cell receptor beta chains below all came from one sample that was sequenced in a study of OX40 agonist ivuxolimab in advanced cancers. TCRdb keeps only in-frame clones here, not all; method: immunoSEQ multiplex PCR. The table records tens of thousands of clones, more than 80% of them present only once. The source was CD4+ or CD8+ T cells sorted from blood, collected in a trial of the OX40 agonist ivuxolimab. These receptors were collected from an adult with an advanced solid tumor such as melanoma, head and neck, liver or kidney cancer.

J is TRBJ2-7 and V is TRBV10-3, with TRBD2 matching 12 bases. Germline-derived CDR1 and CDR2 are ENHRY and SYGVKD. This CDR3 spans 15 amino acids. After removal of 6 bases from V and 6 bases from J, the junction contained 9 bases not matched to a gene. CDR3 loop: CAIRGSSGRASEQYF. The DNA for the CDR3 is TGTGCCATCAGAGGGTCTAGCGGGAGGGCCTCCGAGCAGTACTTC.

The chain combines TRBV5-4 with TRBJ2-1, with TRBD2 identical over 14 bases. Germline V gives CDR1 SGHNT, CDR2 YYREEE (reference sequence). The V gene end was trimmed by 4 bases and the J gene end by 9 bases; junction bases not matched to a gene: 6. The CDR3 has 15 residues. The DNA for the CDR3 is TGTGCCAGCAGCAGGGGACTAGCGGGAGAGGTTGAGCAGTTCTTC. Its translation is CASSRGLAGEVEQFF.

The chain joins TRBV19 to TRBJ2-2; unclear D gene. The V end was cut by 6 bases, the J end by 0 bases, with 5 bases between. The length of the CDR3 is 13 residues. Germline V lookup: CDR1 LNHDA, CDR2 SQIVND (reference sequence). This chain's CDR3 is CASRPTNTGELFF. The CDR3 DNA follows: TGTGCCAGTAGGCCTACGAACACCGGGGAGCTGTTTTTT.

CDR3 nucleotides: TGTGCCAGTAGTATAGGCAGGTCCTACGAGCAGTACTTC. Amino acid sequence: CASSIGRSYEQYF. V is TRBV19 and J is TRBJ2-7; D uncertain. From germline, CDR1 is LNHDA and CDR2 SQIVND (reference sequence). This CDR3 has 13 amino acids. Trimming took 1 base from V and 1 from J, leaving 5 bases between them.

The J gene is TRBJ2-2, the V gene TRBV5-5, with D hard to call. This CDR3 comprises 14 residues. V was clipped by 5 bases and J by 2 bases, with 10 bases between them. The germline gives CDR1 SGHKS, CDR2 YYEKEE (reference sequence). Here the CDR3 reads CASRIYANTGELFF. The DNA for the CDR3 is TGTGCCAGCAGAATTTACGCCAACACCGGGGAGCTGTTTTTT.

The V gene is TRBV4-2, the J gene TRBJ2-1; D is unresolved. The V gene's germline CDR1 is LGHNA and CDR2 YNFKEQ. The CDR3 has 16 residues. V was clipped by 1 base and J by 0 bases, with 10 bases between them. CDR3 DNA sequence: TGTGCCAGCAGCCAAGTATGGCCAGGCTCCTACAATGAGCAGTTCTTC. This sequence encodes CASSQVWPGSYNEQFF.

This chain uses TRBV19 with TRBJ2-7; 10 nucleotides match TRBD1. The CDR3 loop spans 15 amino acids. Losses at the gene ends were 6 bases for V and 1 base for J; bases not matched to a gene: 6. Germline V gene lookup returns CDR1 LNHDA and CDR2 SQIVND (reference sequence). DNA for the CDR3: TGTGCCAGTAGAAGCCGGGACAGGGGTTCCTACGAGCAGTACTTC. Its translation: CASRSRDRGSYEQYF. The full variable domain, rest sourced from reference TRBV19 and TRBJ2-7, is DGGITQSPKYLFRKEGQNVTLSCEQNLNHDAMYWYRQDPGQGLRLIYYSQIVNDFQKGDIAEGYSVSREKKESFPLTVTSAQKNPTAFYLCASRSRDRGSYEQYFGPGTRLTVT.

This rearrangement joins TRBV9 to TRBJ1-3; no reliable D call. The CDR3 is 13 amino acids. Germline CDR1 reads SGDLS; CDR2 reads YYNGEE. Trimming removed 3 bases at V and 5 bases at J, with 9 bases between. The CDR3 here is CASSAMTRNTIYF. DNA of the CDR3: TGTGCCAGCAGCGCCATGACCCGAAACACCATATATTTT. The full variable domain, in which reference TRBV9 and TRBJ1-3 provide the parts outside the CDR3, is DSGVTQTPKHLITATGQRVTLRCSPRSGDLSVYWYQQSLDQGLQFLIQYYNGEERAKGNILERFSAQQFPDLHSELNLSSLELGDSALYFCASSAMTRNTIYFGEGSWLTVV.

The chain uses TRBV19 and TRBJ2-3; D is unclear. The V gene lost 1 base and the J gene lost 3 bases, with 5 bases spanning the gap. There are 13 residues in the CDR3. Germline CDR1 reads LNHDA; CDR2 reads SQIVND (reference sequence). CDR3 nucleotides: TGTGCCAGTAGTATAGTGAGGACAGATACGCAGTATTTT. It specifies CASSIVRTDTQYF.

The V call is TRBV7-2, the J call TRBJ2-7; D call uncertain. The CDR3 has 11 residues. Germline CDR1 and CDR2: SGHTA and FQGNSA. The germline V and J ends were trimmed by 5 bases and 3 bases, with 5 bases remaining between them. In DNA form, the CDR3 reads TGTGCCAGCAGCATCAACTACGAGCAGTACTTC. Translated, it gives CASSINYEQYF.

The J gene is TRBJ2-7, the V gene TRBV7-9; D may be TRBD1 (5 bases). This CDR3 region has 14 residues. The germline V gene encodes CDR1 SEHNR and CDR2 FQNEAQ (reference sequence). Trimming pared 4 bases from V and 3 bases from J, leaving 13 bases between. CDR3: CASSSRQSSYEQYF. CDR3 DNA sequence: TGTGCCAGCAGCTCCCGACAGTCCAGCTACGAGCAGTACTTC.

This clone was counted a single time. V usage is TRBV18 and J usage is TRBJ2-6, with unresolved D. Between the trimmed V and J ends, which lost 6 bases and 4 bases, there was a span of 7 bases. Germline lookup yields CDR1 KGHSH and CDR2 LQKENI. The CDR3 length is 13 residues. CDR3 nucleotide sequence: TGTGCCAGCTCGCTGGGAGGGGCCAACGTCCTGACTTTC. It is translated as CASSLGGANVLTF. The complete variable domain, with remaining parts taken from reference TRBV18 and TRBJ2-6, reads NAGVMQNPRHLVRRRGQEARLRCSPMKGHSHVYWYRQLPEEGLKFMVYLQKENIIDESGMPKERFSAEFPKEGPSILRIQQVVRGDSAAYFCASSLGGANVLTFGAGSRLTVL.

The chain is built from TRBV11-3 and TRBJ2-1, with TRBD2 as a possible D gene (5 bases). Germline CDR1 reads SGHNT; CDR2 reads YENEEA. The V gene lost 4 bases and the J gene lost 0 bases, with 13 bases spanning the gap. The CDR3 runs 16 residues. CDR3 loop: CASSSYKAASYNEQFF. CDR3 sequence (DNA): TGTGCCAGCAGCTCTTACAAAGCGGCCTCCTACAATGAGCAGTTCTTC.

The CDR3 region is CAISSGTGGYQPQHF. CDR3 in DNA: TGTGCCATCAGCTCCGGGACAGGGGGTTATCAGCCCCAGCATTTT. The chain uses TRBV10-3 and TRBJ1-5; 11 bases are a match to TRBD1. With 6 bases clipped from V and 5 bases from J, the junction kept 6 bases outside the gene matches. CDR3 length: 15 residues. CDR1 ENHRY and CDR2 SYGVKD come from the germline V gene.

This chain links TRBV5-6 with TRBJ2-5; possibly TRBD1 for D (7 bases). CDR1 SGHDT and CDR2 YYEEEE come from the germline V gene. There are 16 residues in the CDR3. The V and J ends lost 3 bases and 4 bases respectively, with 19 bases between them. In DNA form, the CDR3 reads TGTGCCAGCAGCTGGGGGGAGCCGACAGGGATAGAGACCCAGTACTTC. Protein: CASSWGEPTGIETQYF. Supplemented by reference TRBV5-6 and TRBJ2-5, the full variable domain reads DAGVTQSPTHLIKTRGQQVTLRCSPKSGHDTVSWYQQALGQGPQFIFQYYEEEERQRGNFPDRFSGHQFPNYSSELNVNALLLGDSALYLCASSWGEPTGIETQYFGPGTRLLVL.

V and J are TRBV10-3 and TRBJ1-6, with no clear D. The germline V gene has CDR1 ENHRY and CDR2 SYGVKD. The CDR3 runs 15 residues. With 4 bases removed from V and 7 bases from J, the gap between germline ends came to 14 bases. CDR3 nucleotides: TGTGCCATCAGTGGATCTCAAGGTGGGAATTCACCCCTCCACTTT. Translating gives CAISGSQGGNSPLHF.

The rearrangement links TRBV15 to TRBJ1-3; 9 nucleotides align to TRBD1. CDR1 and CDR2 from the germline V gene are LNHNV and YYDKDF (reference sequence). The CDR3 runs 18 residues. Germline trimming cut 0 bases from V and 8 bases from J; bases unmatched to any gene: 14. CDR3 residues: CATSREEGLGTGSHTIYF. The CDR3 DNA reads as TGTGCCACCAGCAGAGAGGAAGGGTTGGGGACAGGGTCACACACCATATATTTT.

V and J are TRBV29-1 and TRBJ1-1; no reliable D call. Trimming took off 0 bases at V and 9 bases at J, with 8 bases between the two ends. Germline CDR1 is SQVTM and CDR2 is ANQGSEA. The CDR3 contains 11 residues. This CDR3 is CSVEDWGKAFF. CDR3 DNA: TGCAGCGTTGAAGATTGGGGTAAAGCTTTCTTT.

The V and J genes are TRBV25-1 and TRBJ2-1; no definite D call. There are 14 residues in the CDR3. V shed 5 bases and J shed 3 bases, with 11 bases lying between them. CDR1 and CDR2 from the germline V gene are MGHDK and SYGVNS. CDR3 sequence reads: CASSPFGGYNEQFF. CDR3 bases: TGTGCCAGCAGTCCTTTCGGTGGCTACAATGAGCAGTTCTTC.

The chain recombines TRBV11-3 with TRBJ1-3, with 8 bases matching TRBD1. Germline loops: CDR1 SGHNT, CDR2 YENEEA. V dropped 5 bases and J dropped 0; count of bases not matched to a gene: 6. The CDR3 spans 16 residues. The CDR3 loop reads CASSQAGGYSGNTIYF. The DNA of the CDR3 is TGTGCCAGCAGCCAAGCAGGGGGCTACTCTGGAAACACCATATATTTT.

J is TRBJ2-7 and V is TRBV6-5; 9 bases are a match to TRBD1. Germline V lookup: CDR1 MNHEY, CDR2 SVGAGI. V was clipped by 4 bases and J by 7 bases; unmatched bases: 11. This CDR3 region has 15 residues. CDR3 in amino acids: CASSSPGTGKFEQYF. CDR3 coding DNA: TGTGCCAGCAGTTCCCCCGGGACAGGGAAATTTGAGCAGTACTTC.

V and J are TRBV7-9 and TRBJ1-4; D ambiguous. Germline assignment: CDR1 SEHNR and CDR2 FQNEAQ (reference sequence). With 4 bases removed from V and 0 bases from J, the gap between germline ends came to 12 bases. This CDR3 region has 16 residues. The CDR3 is CASSSDDPTTNEKLFF. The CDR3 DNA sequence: TGTGCCAGCAGCTCCGATGATCCCACAACTAATGAAAAACTGTTTTTT. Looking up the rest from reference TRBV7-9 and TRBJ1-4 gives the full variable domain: DTGVSQNPRHKITKRGQNVTFRCDPISEHNRLYWYRQTLGQGPEFLTYFQNEAQLEKSRLLSDRFSAERPKGSFSTLEIQRTEQGDSAMYLCASSSDDPTTNEKLFFGSGTQLSVL.

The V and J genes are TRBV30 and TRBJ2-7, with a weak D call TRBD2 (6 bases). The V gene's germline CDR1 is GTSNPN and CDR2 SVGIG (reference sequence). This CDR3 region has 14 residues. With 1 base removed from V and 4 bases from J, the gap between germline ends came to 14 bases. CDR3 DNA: TGTGCCTGGAGTGAGGGACGCGGGATATACGAGCAGTACTTC. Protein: CAWSEGRGIYEQYF.

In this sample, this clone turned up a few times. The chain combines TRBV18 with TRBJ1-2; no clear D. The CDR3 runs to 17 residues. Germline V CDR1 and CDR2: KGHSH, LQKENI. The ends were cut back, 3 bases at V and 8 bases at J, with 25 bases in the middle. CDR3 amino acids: CASSPPGGRSPARGYTF. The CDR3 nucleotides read TGTGCCAGCTCACCCCCAGGAGGCAGATCTCCAGCGCGAGGCTACACCTTC.

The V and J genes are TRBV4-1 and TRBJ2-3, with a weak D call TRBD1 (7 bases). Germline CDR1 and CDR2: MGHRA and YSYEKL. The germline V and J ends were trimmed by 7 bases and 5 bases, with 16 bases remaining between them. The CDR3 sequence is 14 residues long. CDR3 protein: CASNRPGGKDTQYF. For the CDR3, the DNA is TGCGCCAGCAATAGGCCAGGGGGGAAAGATACGCAGTATTTT.

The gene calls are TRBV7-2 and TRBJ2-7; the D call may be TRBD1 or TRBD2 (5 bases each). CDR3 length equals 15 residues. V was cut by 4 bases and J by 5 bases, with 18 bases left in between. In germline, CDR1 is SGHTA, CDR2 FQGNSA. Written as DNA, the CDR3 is TGTGCCAGCAGCTCCCTCGGCGCTGGGGGAGACGAGCAGTACTTC. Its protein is CASSSLGAGGDEQYF. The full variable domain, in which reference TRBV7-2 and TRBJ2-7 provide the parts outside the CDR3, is GAGVSQSPSNKVTEKGKDVELRCDPISGHTALYWYRQSLGQGLEFLIYFQGNSAPDKSGLPSDRFSAERTGGSVSTLTIQRTQQEDSAVYLCASSSLGAGGDEQYFGPGTRLTVT.

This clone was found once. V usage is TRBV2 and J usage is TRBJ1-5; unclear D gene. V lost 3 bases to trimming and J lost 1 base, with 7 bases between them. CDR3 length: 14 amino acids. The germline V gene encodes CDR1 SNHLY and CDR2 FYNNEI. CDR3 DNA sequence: TGTGCCAGCAGTGAGTTACAAAGCAATCAGCCCCAGCATTTT. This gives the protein CASSELQSNQPQHF. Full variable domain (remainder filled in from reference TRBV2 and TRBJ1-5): EPEVTQTPSHQVTQMGQEVILRCVPISNHLYFYWYRQILGQKVEFLVSFYNNEISEKSEIFDDQFSVERPDGSNFTLKIRSTKLEDSAMYFCASSELQSNQPQHFGDGTRLSIL.

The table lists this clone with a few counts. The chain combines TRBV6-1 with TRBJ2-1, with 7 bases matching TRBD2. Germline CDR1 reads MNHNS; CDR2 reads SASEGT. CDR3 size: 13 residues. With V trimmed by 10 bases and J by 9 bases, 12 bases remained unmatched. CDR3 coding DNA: TGTGCCACCACGAGGCGGGAGAAGGGTGAGCAGTTCTTC. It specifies CATTRREKGEQFF.

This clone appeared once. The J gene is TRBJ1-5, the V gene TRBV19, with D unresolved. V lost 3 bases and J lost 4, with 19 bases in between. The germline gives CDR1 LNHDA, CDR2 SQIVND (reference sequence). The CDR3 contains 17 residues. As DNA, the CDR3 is TGTGCCAGTAGTATTTCGTCAAACTCCGGTTTGAATCAGCCCCAGCATTTT. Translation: CASSISSNSGLNQPQHF.

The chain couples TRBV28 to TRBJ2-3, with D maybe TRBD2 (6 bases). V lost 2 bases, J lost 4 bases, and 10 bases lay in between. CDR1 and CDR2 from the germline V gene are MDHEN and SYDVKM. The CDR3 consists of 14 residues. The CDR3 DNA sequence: TGTGCCAGCAGTTTAAGCTCGGGGGCAGATACGCAGTATTTT. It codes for CASSLSSGADTQYF.